A selection of T cell receptor beta chains follows, all from one sample in a study of Ad26.COV2.S vaccination and SARS-CoV-2 variants. The protocol was immunoSEQ multiplex PCR, while the TCRdb copy is restricted to in-frame clones and leaves out a portion. The sample includes a few hundred thousand clones, approximately 88% seen only once; the top ten take roughly 4%. The sequences come from peripheral blood, collected in a trial of Ad26.COV2.S vaccine versus placebo. All receptors come from a person between 18 and 65 years old who received the Ad26.COV2.S COVID-19 vaccine or a placebo. Each CDR3 is given with its conserved first and last residue. D genes are given only for firm matches. A clone size is listed for some rows: how often the clone was seen (once, few, many), or a class if it is expanded.

d_call: TRBD1; j_call: TRBJ2-7; v_call: TRBV10-1; clone_size: -; cdr3_nt: TGCGCCAGCATTCCAATCTGGACAGGTTCGGGGATGGCCTGCTACGAGCAGTACTTC; cdr3_aa: CASIPIWTGSGMACYEQYF
d_call: -; j_call: TRBJ2-7; v_call: TRBV7-6; clone_size: few; cdr3_nt: TGTGCCAGCAGCGAACGTTTAGGCAGTTACGAGCAGTACTTC; cdr3_aa: CASSERLGSYEQYF
d_call: TRBD1; j_call: TRBJ1-4; v_call: TRBV11-2; clone_size: -; cdr3_nt: TGTGCCAGCAGCTTATCGACGCCAGGGGGCGATGAAAAACTGTTTTTT; cdr3_aa: CASSLSTPGGDEKLFF
d_call: -; j_call: TRBJ2-2; v_call: TRBV27; clone_size: -; cdr3_nt: TGTGCCAGCAGTTCGCGCCGGGCGTCCGGGGAGCTGTTTTTT; cdr3_aa: CASSSRRASGELFF
d_call: -; j_call: TRBJ2-1; v_call: TRBV4-3; clone_size: -; cdr3_nt: TGCGCCAGCAGCCTAGGCCAGGTTGGGTCCTACAATGAGCAGTTCTTC; cdr3_aa: CASSLGQVGSYNEQFF
d_call: TRBD1; j_call: TRBJ2-7; v_call: TRBV5-4; clone_size: -; cdr3_nt: TGTGCCAGCAGCATGGACAGGGGGCGGGACGAGCAGTACTTC; cdr3_aa: CASSMDRGRDEQYF
d_call: -; j_call: TRBJ1-2; v_call: TRBV6-6; clone_size: -; cdr3_nt: TGTGCCAGCAGTACCTCGACAGACCTTAACTATGGCTACACCTTC; cdr3_aa: CASSTSTDLNYGYTF
d_call: -; j_call: TRBJ1-1; v_call: TRBV3-1/TRBV3-2; clone_size: -; cdr3_nt: TGTGCCAGCAGCCAACAGGGAGGGCCCACTGAAGCTTTCTTT; cdr3_aa: CASSQQGGPTEAFF
d_call: TRBD1; j_call: TRBJ1-1; v_call: TRBV29-1; clone_size: -; cdr3_nt: TGCAGCGTCCGGGACAGGGCGCCGACTTTCCCTGAAGCTTTCTTT; cdr3_aa: CSVRDRAPTFPEAFF
d_call: -; j_call: TRBJ2-2; v_call: TRBV29-1; clone_size: -; cdr3_nt: TGCAGCGTTGAGGGGGCAGGGGGGACCGGGGAGCTGTTTTTT; cdr3_aa: CSVEGAGGTGELFF
d_call: TRBD1; j_call: TRBJ1-6; v_call: TRBV4-2; clone_size: -; cdr3_nt: TGTGCCAGCAGCCAAGACCCCACAGGGGGCATAACACCCCTCCACTTT; cdr3_aa: CASSQDPTGGITPLHF
d_call: -; j_call: TRBJ2-7; v_call: TRBV11-2; clone_size: -; cdr3_nt: TGTGCCAGCAGCTTAGATTCTAGCCTCGAGTACGAGCAGTACTTC; cdr3_aa: CASSLDSSLEYEQYF
d_call: -; j_call: TRBJ2-2; v_call: TRBV9; clone_size: -; cdr3_nt: TGTGCCAGCAGCGTAAGGTACACCGGGGAGCTGTTTTTT; cdr3_aa: CASSVRYTGELFF
d_call: -; j_call: TRBJ1-3; v_call: TRBV9; clone_size: -; cdr3_nt: TGTGCCAGCAGCGTAGCTACGGGCTCTGGAAACACCATATATTTT; cdr3_aa: CASSVATGSGNTIYF
d_call: -; j_call: TRBJ2-1; v_call: TRBV14; clone_size: -; cdr3_nt: TGTGCCAGCAGCCGGCGATACAATGAGCAGTTCTTC; cdr3_aa: CASSRRYNEQFF
d_call: TRBD1; j_call: TRBJ1-2; v_call: TRBV2; clone_size: -; cdr3_nt: TGTGCCAGCAGCCAGGACAGGGACTATGGCTACACCTTC; cdr3_aa: CASSQDRDYGYTF
d_call: TRBD2; j_call: TRBJ2-2; v_call: TRBV5-1; clone_size: -; cdr3_nt: TGCGCCAGCAGCTCGACTAGCGGGGGGGAGCCCGGGGAGCTGTTTTTT; cdr3_aa: CASSSTSGGEPGELFF
d_call: -; j_call: TRBJ2-3; v_call: TRBV7-9; clone_size: few; cdr3_nt: TGTGTCGCTGGCCGACAGACTAGCACAGATACGCAGTATTTT; cdr3_aa: CVAGRQTSTDTQYF
d_call: -; j_call: TRBJ1-2; v_call: TRBV7-9; clone_size: -; cdr3_nt: TGTGCCAGCAGCCGAGGTGGGTTAGCTAACTATGGCTACACCTTC; cdr3_aa: CASSRGGLANYGYTF
d_call: -; j_call: TRBJ1-2; v_call: TRBV11-2; clone_size: -; cdr3_nt: TGTGCCAGCAGCTTAAAAGGTCCGCGGCCTAACTATGGCTACACCTTC; cdr3_aa: CASSLKGPRPNYGYTF
d_call: -; j_call: TRBJ2-1; v_call: TRBV28; clone_size: -; cdr3_nt: TGTGCCAGCAGGGGCTCTGGGGGATACAATGAGCAGTTCTTC; cdr3_aa: CASRGSGGYNEQFF
d_call: -; j_call: TRBJ2-5; v_call: TRBV6-2/TRBV6-3; clone_size: -; cdr3_nt: TGTGCCAGCAGTTACTCGAACTGGGGCCAAGAGACCCAGTACTTC; cdr3_aa: CASSYSNWGQETQYF
d_call: -; j_call: TRBJ2-2; v_call: TRBV9; clone_size: -; cdr3_nt: TGTGCCAGCAGCCCCAGTAATCCGACCGGGGAGCTGTTTTTT; cdr3_aa: CASSPSNPTGELFF
d_call: -; j_call: TRBJ2-7; v_call: TRBV7-3; clone_size: -; cdr3_nt: TGTGCCAGCAGCTTATATGCAGAGTCCTACGAGCAGTACTTC; cdr3_aa: CASSLYAESYEQYF
d_call: TRBD1; j_call: TRBJ1-3; v_call: TRBV6-5; clone_size: -; cdr3_nt: TGTGCCAGCCGGACAGGAGCTGGAAACACCATATATTTT; cdr3_aa: CASRTGAGNTIYF
d_call: TRBD1; j_call: TRBJ2-5; v_call: TRBV6-5; clone_size: -; cdr3_nt: TGTGCCAGCAGTTACTCGCCGACAGGGGACGTCGGGACCCAGTACTTC; cdr3_aa: CASSYSPTGDVGTQYF
d_call: -; j_call: TRBJ1-2; v_call: TRBV4-3; clone_size: once; cdr3_nt: TGCGCCAGCAGCCCAGGGGTTAGCTATGGCTACACCTTC; cdr3_aa: CASSPGVSYGYTF
d_call: -; j_call: TRBJ2-4; v_call: TRBV9; clone_size: once; cdr3_nt: TGTGCCAGCAGCGGCCCCAGGGGCAAGGTAGCCAAAAACATTCAGTACTTC; cdr3_aa: CASSGPRGKVAKNIQYF
d_call: -; j_call: TRBJ1-4; v_call: TRBV11-2; clone_size: -; cdr3_nt: TGTGCCAGCAGCTTAAGGGAGTTTCCTAATGAAAAACTGTTTTTT; cdr3_aa: CASSLREFPNEKLFF
d_call: -; j_call: TRBJ2-7; v_call: TRBV20-1; clone_size: -; cdr3_nt: TGCAGTGCTAGAGCTTTGAACGAGCAGTACTTC; cdr3_aa: CSARALNEQYF
d_call: -; j_call: TRBJ2-5; v_call: TRBV18; clone_size: -; cdr3_nt: TGTGCCAGCTCACCACTCCTAGGGTCCCGCGCCCAAGAGACCCAGTACTTC; cdr3_aa: CASSPLLGSRAQETQYF
d_call: -; j_call: TRBJ2-3; v_call: TRBV5-4; clone_size: -; cdr3_nt: TGTGCCAGCAGACTGGTAGGGCCCCCACGAAATTCAGATACGCAGTATTTT; cdr3_aa: CASRLVGPPRNSDTQYF
d_call: -; j_call: TRBJ2-5; v_call: TRBV28; clone_size: -; cdr3_nt: TGTGCCAGCAGTTTATTCTGGCAGGGGCAAGAGACCCAGTACTTC; cdr3_aa: CASSLFWQGQETQYF
d_call: -; j_call: TRBJ1-1; v_call: TRBV11-2; clone_size: -; cdr3_nt: TGTGCCAGCAAGAGGTCTGCATTTAGGAGGGGCGCGGGTGACACTGAAGCTTTCTTT; cdr3_aa: CASKRSAFRRGAGDTEAFF
d_call: TRBD1; j_call: TRBJ2-7; v_call: TRBV6-5; clone_size: -; cdr3_nt: TGTGCCAGCAGTTCCCCCCTTCAGGGGGCCATCTACGAGCAGTACTTC; cdr3_aa: CASSSPLQGAIYEQYF
d_call: -; j_call: TRBJ1-5; v_call: TRBV4-1; clone_size: -; cdr3_nt: TGCGCCAGCAGCCAAGCGAGTTGGGGAACTAGGGATCAGCCCCAGCATTTT; cdr3_aa: CASSQASWGTRDQPQHF
d_call: -; j_call: TRBJ2-3; v_call: TRBV6-6; clone_size: -; cdr3_nt: TGTGCCAGCAGACCCTCTAGCACAGATACGCAGTATTTT; cdr3_aa: CASRPSSTDTQYF
d_call: -; j_call: TRBJ1-5; v_call: TRBV6-2/TRBV6-3; clone_size: -; cdr3_nt: TGTGCCAGCAGTATCCGGGACCTCGGACTTAATCAGCCCCAGCATTTT; cdr3_aa: CASSIRDLGLNQPQHF
d_call: TRBD2; j_call: TRBJ2-7; v_call: TRBV7-2; clone_size: -; cdr3_nt: TGTGCCAGCAGCCCAGCGGGGGGGCGGGAGCAGTACTTC; cdr3_aa: CASSPAGGREQYF
d_call: TRBD1; j_call: TRBJ2-5; v_call: TRBV19; clone_size: -; cdr3_nt: TGTGCCAGTAGTATTCCCGGGACAGAACAAGAGACCCAGTACTTC; cdr3_aa: CASSIPGTEQETQYF
d_call: TRBD1; j_call: TRBJ1-2; v_call: TRBV10-3; clone_size: -; cdr3_nt: TGTGCCAACGGGGACAGAACTTATGGCTACACCTTC; cdr3_aa: CANGDRTYGYTF
d_call: TRBD2; j_call: TRBJ2-5; v_call: TRBV7-6; clone_size: -; cdr3_nt: TGTGCCAGCAGCTTAGCGGCAGGGGCTAGCGGGGCCAAGACCCAGTACTTC; cdr3_aa: CASSLAAGASGAKTQYF
d_call: -; j_call: TRBJ1-4; v_call: TRBV2; clone_size: -; cdr3_nt: TGTGCCAGCAGTGATAGGGACATCCACCGGGTTGATGAAAAACTGTTTTTT; cdr3_aa: CASSDRDIHRVDEKLFF
d_call: -; j_call: TRBJ1-4; v_call: TRBV9; clone_size: -; cdr3_nt: TGTGCCAGCAGTACGGGCTCGTCTAATGAAAAACTGTTTTTT; cdr3_aa: CASSTGSSNEKLFF
d_call: -; j_call: TRBJ1-2; v_call: TRBV7-9; clone_size: -; cdr3_nt: TGTGCCAGCAGCCTCACAAGGCAACACTATGGCTACACCTTC; cdr3_aa: CASSLTRQHYGYTF
d_call: -; j_call: TRBJ1-1; v_call: TRBV4-1; clone_size: once; cdr3_nt: TGCGCCAGCAGCCTTTTCCGGGGGGAAAACACTGAAGCTTTCTTT; cdr3_aa: CASSLFRGENTEAFF
d_call: -; j_call: TRBJ1-4; v_call: TRBV6-5; clone_size: -; cdr3_nt: TGTGCCAGCAGGAAGAGAGGTACTAATGAAAAACTGTTTTTT; cdr3_aa: CASRKRGTNEKLFF
d_call: -; j_call: TRBJ1-3; v_call: TRBV11-2; clone_size: -; cdr3_nt: TGTGCCAGCAGCTCCCCGACTGGAAACACCATATATTTT; cdr3_aa: CASSSPTGNTIYF
d_call: -; j_call: TRBJ2-3; v_call: TRBV7-2; clone_size: -; cdr3_nt: TGTGCCAGCAGCTTAGCGGGGGGGCTCGGAGATACGCAGTATTTT; cdr3_aa: CASSLAGGLGDTQYF
d_call: TRBD1; j_call: TRBJ2-1; v_call: TRBV28; clone_size: -; cdr3_nt: TGTGCCAGCACCGGGACAGGAGAGCTCAATGAGCAGTTCTTC; cdr3_aa: CASTGTGELNEQFF
d_call: -; j_call: TRBJ2-1; v_call: TRBV7-9; clone_size: -; cdr3_nt: TGTGCCAGCAGCTTGACAGTCCCTAATGAGCAGTTCTTC; cdr3_aa: CASSLTVPNEQFF
d_call: -; j_call: TRBJ2-7; v_call: TRBV6-6; clone_size: -; cdr3_nt: TGTGCCAGCAGTTCGTCAGGCCCCCTGGGGCAGTACTTC; cdr3_aa: CASSSSGPLGQYF
d_call: -; j_call: TRBJ2-7; v_call: TRBV14; clone_size: -; cdr3_nt: TGTGCCAGCAACCACTTTGGGGGAAGCTACGAGCAGTACTTC; cdr3_aa: CASNHFGGSYEQYF
d_call: TRBD1; j_call: TRBJ2-7; v_call: TRBV4-3; clone_size: once; cdr3_nt: TGCGCCAGCAGCCATCTTCCCGTCCACAGGGGATTTACGTTCTACGAGCAGTACTTC; cdr3_aa: CASSHLPVHRGFTFYEQYF
d_call: -; j_call: TRBJ2-7; v_call: TRBV30; clone_size: -; cdr3_nt: TGTGCCTGGAGTGTGGGGTTCCGGAACGAGCAGTACTTC; cdr3_aa: CAWSVGFRNEQYF